A selection of T cell receptor beta chains follows, all from one sample in a study of CD8 T cells in Susac syndrome. TCRdb re-called the immunoSEQ multiplex PCR reads through MiXCR, storing one row per CDR3 protein. Here the sample spans about 130,000 distinct CDR3 sequences, around 93% being singletons. The sequenced sample was CD8+ T cells from PBMCs. These receptors all come from a human donor with Susac syndrome. The CDR3 runs from the conserved cysteine through the conserved F or W. The D gene is left open where the match is weak. Clone size is shown for a subset of rows, as once, few, many or a class of expanded clone.

j_call clone_size d_call v_call cdr3_nt cdr3_aa
TRBJ2-1 NA NA TRBV9 TGTGCCAGCATAATCGGAGACGGCTTAAACAATGAGCAGTTCTTC CASIIGDGLNNEQFF
TRBJ1-5 NA NA TRBV7-8 TGTGCCAGCAGCGATATCACCCGGGATAGCAATCAGCCCCAGCATTTT CASSDITRDSNQPQHF
TRBJ2-1 NA TRBD2 TRBV7-3 TGTGCCAGCAGCCACCTGACTAGCGGCGCATCCTACAATGAGCAGTTCTTC CASSHLTSGASYNEQFF
TRBJ2-7 NA NA TRBV7-3 TGTGCCAGCAGTAGCGATACCGGAGCGTCAGCCTACGAGCAGTACTTC CASSSDTGASAYEQYF
TRBJ1-5 NA NA TRBV27 TGTGCCAGCAGTTCGAAAAAGGGGAATCAGCCCCAGCATTTT CASSSKKGNQPQHF
TRBJ2-7 NA TRBD2 TRBV7-6 TGTGCCAGCAGCTTAGGTGGGGGAGGGCTTGAAAAGCAGTACTTC CASSLGGGGLEKQYF
TRBJ1-1 NA NA TRBV6-2/TRBV6-3 TGTGCCAGCAGTTACCCGGATGAAGCTTTCTTT CASSYPDEAFF
TRBJ2-7 NA NA TRBV24-1 TGTGCCACCGGGGTGGGAGGTGAGCAGTACTTC CATGVGGEQYF
TRBJ2-1 NA TRBD2 TRBV12-3/TRBV12-4 TGTGCCAGCAGTCCGACAGTTCTAGCGGATGAGCAGTTCTTC CASSPTVLADEQFF
TRBJ2-4 NA TRBD1 TRBV9 TGTGCCAGCAGCGGGACAGGGGTGGACATTCAGTACTTC CASSGTGVDIQYF
TRBJ2-7 NA NA TRBV4-1 TGCGCCAGCAGCCAAGCCCCTAATTCGCAGTACTTC CASSQAPNSQYF
TRBJ2-3 NA TRBD1 TRBV12-3/TRBV12-4 TGTGCCAGCAGTCCCGCAGGGGGAACGGGTACGCAGTATTTT CASSPAGGTGTQYF
TRBJ1-4 NA NA TRBV7-6 TGTGCCAGCAGCTCGACGTTAGGAGGGGAGGCTGAAAAACTGTTTTTT CASSSTLGGEAEKLFF
TRBJ2-2 NA NA TRBV12-3/TRBV12-4 TGTGCCAGCATCCAGGGGACCGGGGAGCTGTTTTTT CASIQGTGELFF
TRBJ2-3 NA TRBD1 TRBV9 TGTGCCAGCAACGCAGACAGGGCCCCAGATACGCAGTATTTT CASNADRAPDTQYF
TRBJ2-7 NA NA TRBV29-1 TGCAGCGTTGAAGGAGGGGGGGGCAATCCCTACGAGCAGTACTTC CSVEGGGGNPYEQYF
TRBJ2-1 NA NA TRBV4-1 TGCGCCAGCATGGCTAGCCCCCTCTCCTACAATGAGCAGTTCTTC CASMASPLSYNEQFF
TRBJ2-7 NA NA TRBV11-2 TGTGCCAGCAGCTTATGGGGCGGGGCCACCTACGAGCAGTACTTC CASSLWGGATYEQYF
TRBJ2-7 NA TRBD2 TRBV11-2 TGTGCCAGCAGCATTAGCGGGTCTTTCTCCTGGGAGCAGTACTTC CASSISGSFSWEQYF
TRBJ2-1 NA NA TRBV7-3 TGTGCCAGCAGCTTAGGGGGCTCATACACTAGCGATGAGCAGTTCTTC CASSLGGSYTSDEQFF
TRBJ2-2 NA TRBD1 TRBV2 TGTGCCAGCATGTCCAGGACAGGGTCCGGCGGGGAGCTGTTTTTT CASMSRTGSGGELFF
TRBJ2-3 NA TRBD1 TRBV29-1 TGCAGCGTCCGGGACAGGGCCACAGATACGCAGTATTTT CSVRDRATDTQYF
TRBJ2-4 NA TRBD1 TRBV13 TGTGCCAGCAGCCTCTCCAGACAGGGGACTAACATTCAGTACTTC CASSLSRQGTNIQYF
TRBJ2-1 once NA TRBV5-4 TGTGCCAGCAGCGACTCCCGGGCCCCCGGAGAGTTCTTC CASSDSRAPGEFF
TRBJ2-3 once TRBD1 TRBV7-3 TGTGCCAGCAGCCTAACTTACGGGACAGGTCTCACAGATACGCAGTATTTT CASSLTYGTGLTDTQYF
TRBJ2-7 NA NA TRBV7-9 TGTGCCAGCAGCTTAGTCGGCGAGTACGAGCAGTACTTC CASSLVGEYEQYF
TRBJ2-7 NA TRBD2 TRBV9 TGTGCCAGCAGCCTACTAGCGGGAGTTTGGTACGAGCAGTACTTC CASSLLAGVWYEQYF
TRBJ1-4 once NA TRBV29-1 TGCAGCGTTAGGGGCGGGGAGGATGAAAAACTGTTTTTT CSVRGGEDEKLFF
TRBJ2-5 NA TRBD2 TRBV7-3 TGTGCCAGCAGCTTAAATAGCGGGACACAAGAGACCCAGTACTTC CASSLNSGTQETQYF
TRBJ2-1 NA TRBD1 TRBV4-1 TGCGCCAGCAGCCAGGGACAGGGTTCCTACAATGAGCAGTTCTTC CASSQGQGSYNEQFF
TRBJ2-7 NA TRBD2 TRBV19 TGTGCCAGTAGTCCCGAGGAGTTTACTAGCGGCTACTCCTACGAGCAGTACTTC CASSPEEFTSGYSYEQYF
TRBJ1-2 once TRBD1 TRBV29-1 TGCAGCGTTTACGGGACAGACGCTAACTATGGCTACACCTTC CSVYGTDANYGYTF
TRBJ1-5 NA NA TRBV7-8 TGTGCCAGCAGCTTAGTGGGCAGCGCTTATAGCAATCAGCCCCAGCATTTT CASSLVGSAYSNQPQHF
TRBJ2-1 NA TRBD2 TRBV4-1 TGCGCCAGCAGCCAACAGCGGGGTTCCTACAATGAGCAGTTCTTC CASSQQRGSYNEQFF
TRBJ2-7 NA TRBD1 TRBV29-1 TGCAGCGTAGCAGGGGGCGCATCCTACGAGCAGTACTTC CSVAGGASYEQYF
TRBJ2-1 NA NA TRBV5-1 TGCGCCAGCAGTAAACAGGGTGGTCACAATGAGCAGTTCTTC CASSKQGGHNEQFF
TRBJ2-3 NA TRBD2 TRBV5-1 TGCGCCAGCAGCTTTACCCCAATAGCGGGAGGAGCAGATACGCAGTATTTT CASSFTPIAGGADTQYF
TRBJ2-3 NA TRBD1 TRBV20-1 TGCAGTGCTGCCGGGACAGAAGACACAGATACGCAGTATTTT CSAAGTEDTDTQYF
TRBJ1-2 NA TRBD1 TRBV29-1 TGCAGCGCTCCGGGACAGGGGACCCATGGCTACACCTTC CSAPGQGTHGYTF
TRBJ1-2 NA NA TRBV30 TGTGCCTGGAGTGTACGGGTAGGGCCCGCCGGCTACACCTTC CAWSVRVGPAGYTF
TRBJ1-1 once TRBD1 TRBV20-1 TGCAGTACAGGGGGAACTGAAGCTTTCTTT CSTGGTEAFF
TRBJ2-7 NA NA TRBV28 TGTGCCAGGACCAAGCGGAGGGCCTACGAGCAGTACTTC CARTKRRAYEQYF
TRBJ1-1 NA NA TRBV12-5 TGTGCTAGTGGCCAGAGTCCCGGGACGATAACGGGCACTGAAGCTTTCTTT CASGQSPGTITGTEAFF
TRBJ2-7 NA TRBD2 TRBV13 TGTGCCAGCAGCTCCCCCAGCGGGGACCTCTACGAGCAGTACTTC CASSSPSGDLYEQYF
TRBJ2-7 NA NA TRBV5-4 TGTGCCAGCAGCTTGGCCGGGACCTCGTGGTACTTC CASSLAGTSWYF
TRBJ2-2 NA NA TRBV29-1 TGCAGCGTTGAAGTTTTCCGGATGAACACCGGGGAGCTGTTTTTT CSVEVFRMNTGELFF
TRBJ2-3 NA TRBD1 TRBV27 TGTGCCAGCAGTTGGGACAGGGGAAACACAGATACGCAGTATTTT CASSWDRGNTDTQYF
TRBJ2-2 NA NA TRBV9 TGTGCCAGCAGTCCAGCGAACACCGGGGAGCTGTTTTTT CASSPANTGELFF
TRBJ2-1 NA NA TRBV7-9 TGTGCCAGCATAACTAGCCAAGGGGCTGATGAGCAGTTCTTC CASITSQGADEQFF
TRBJ2-7 NA TRBD2 TRBV27 TGTGCCAGCAGTTCCCTTATGGCGGGAGTGTTATACGAGCAGTACTTC CASSSLMAGVLYEQYF
TRBJ2-1 NA NA TRBV15 TGTGCCACCAGCAGAGATGGCGCGGTAGTCGATGAGCAGTTCTTC CATSRDGAVVDEQFF
TRBJ2-1 few NA TRBV5-1 TGCGCCAGCAGCTCGACGGCTGGTGAGCAGTTCTTC CASSSTAGEQFF
TRBJ2-7 NA NA TRBV13 TGTGCCAGCAGCCCGGACTGGGGGGAGCGCGAGCAGTACTTC CASSPDWGEREQYF
TRBJ2-7 NA TRBD1 TRBV27 TGTGCCAGCAGTGAAGAACAGGGGAGCTCCTACGAGCAGTACTTC CASSEEQGSSYEQYF
TRBJ2-7 NA TRBD2 TRBV29-1 TGCAGCGTTGTTTTCGCTAGCGGGGGAACCTACGAGCAGTACTTC CSVVFASGGTYEQYF
TRBJ2-5 NA NA TRBV27 TGTGCCAGCAGGCTCCCGGGGCAAGAGACCCAGTACTTC CASRLPGQETQYF
TRBJ2-1 NA TRBD2 TRBV28 TGTGCCAGCAGTTCGCGGGAATTAGCGGGACTTTCCAATGAGCAGTTCTTC CASSSRELAGLSNEQFF
TRBJ2-1 NA TRBD2 TRBV12-3/TRBV12-4 TGTGCCAGCAGTTTAGGGCTAGCGGGAGTCAATGAGCAGTTCTTC CASSLGLAGVNEQFF
TRBJ2-5 NA NA TRBV5-6 TGTGCCAGCAGCCCGGACTCGTTAGAGACCCAGTACTTC CASSPDSLETQYF
TRBJ2-7 NA TRBD2 TRBV20-1 TGCAGTGGCACCGGAATAGCGGGACCCTACGAGCAGTACTTC CSGTGIAGPYEQYF